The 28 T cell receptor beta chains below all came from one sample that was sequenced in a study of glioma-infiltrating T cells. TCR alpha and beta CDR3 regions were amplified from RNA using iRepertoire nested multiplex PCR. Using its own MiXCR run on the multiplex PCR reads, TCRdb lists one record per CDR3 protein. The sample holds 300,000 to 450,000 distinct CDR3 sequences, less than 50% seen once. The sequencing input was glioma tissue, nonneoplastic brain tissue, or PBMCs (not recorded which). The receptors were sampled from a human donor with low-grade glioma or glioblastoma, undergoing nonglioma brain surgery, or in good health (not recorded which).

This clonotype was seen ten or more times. The CDR3: CATSREGQFHNQPQHF. CDR3 sequence (DNA): TGTGCCACCAGCAGAGAGGGACAGTTCCACAATCAGCCCCAGCATTTT. The chain is built from TRBV15 and TRBJ1-5; 7 nucleotides match TRBD1. CDR1 LNHNV and CDR2 YYDKDF come from the germline V gene (reference sequence). There are 16 residues in the CDR3. V gave up 0 bases and J gave up 3 bases; unmatched junction bases: 5.

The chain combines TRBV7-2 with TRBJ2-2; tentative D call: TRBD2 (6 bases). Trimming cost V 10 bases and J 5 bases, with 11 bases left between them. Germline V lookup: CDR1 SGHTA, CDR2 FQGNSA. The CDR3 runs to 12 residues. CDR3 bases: TGTGCCAAGTCGGGGACTACCGGGGAGCTGTTTTTT. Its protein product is CAKSGTTGELFF.

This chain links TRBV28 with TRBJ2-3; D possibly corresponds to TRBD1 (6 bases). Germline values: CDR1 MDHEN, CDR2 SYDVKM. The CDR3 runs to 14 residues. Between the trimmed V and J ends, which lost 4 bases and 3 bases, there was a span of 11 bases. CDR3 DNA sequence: TGTGCCAGCAGTTGGGGCCAGGGGACAGATACGCAGTATTTT. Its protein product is CASSWGQGTDTQYF.

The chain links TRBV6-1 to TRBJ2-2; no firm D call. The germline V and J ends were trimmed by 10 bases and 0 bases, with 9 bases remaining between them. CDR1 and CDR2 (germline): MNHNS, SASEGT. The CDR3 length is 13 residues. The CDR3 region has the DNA TGTGCCATTACACCATCGAACACCGGGGAGCTGTTTTTT. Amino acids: CAITPSNTGELFF.

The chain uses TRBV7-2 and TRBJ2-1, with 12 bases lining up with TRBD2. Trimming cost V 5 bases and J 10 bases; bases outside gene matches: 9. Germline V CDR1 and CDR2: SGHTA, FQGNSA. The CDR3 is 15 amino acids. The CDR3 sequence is CASSLASGRVAEQFF. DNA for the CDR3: TGTGCCAGCAGCCTCGCTAGCGGGAGGGTTGCGGAGCAGTTCTTC.

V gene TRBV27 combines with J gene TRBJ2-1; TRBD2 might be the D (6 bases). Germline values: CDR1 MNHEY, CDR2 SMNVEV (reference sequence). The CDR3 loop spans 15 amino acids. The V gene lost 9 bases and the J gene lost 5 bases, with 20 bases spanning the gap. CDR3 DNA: TGTGCCAGTAATTTAGCGGATACCTCGGACAATGAGCAGTTCTTC. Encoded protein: CASNLADTSDNEQFF.

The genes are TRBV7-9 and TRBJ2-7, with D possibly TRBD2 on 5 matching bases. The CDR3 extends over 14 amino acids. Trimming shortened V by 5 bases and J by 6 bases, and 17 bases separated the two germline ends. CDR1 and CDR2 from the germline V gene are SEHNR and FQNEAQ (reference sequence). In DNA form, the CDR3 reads TGTGCCAGCAGCCCAAGCGGCCCAGTTCGCGAGCAGTACTTC. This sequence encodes CASSPSGPVREQYF.

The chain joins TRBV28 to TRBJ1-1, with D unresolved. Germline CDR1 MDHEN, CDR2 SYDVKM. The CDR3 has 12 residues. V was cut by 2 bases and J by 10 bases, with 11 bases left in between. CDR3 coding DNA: TGTGCCAGCAGTTTAGGGTCTTGGGGAGCTTTCTTT. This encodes CASSLGSWGAFF.

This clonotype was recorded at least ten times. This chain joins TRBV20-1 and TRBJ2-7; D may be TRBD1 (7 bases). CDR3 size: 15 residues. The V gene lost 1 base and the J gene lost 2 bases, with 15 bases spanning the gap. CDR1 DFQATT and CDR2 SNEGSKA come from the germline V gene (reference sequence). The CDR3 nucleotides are TGCAGTGCTAGAGGGCTCAGGGGGGCTACCTACGAGCAGTACTTC. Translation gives CSARGLRGATYEQYF.

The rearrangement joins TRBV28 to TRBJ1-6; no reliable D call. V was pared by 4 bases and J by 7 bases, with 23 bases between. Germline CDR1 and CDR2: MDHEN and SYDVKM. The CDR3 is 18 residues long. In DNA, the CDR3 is TGTGCCAGCAGTTCCCCTGGAAGGGAATTCCGAGACAATTCACCCCTCCACTTT. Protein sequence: CASSSPGREFRDNSPLHF.

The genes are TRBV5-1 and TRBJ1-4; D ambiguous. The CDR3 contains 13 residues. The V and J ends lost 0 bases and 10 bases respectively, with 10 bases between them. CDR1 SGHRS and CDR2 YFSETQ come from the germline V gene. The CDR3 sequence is CASSLVESGKLFF. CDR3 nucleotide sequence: TGCGCCAGCAGCTTGGTTGAGTCCGGAAAACTGTTTTTT.

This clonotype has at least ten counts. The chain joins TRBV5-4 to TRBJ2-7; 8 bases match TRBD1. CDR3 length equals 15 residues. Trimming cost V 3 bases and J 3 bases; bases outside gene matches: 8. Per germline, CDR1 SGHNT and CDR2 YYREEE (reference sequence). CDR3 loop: CASSSVGTGYYEQYF. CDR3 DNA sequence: TGTGCCAGCAGCTCCGTTGGGACAGGTTACTACGAGCAGTACTTC.

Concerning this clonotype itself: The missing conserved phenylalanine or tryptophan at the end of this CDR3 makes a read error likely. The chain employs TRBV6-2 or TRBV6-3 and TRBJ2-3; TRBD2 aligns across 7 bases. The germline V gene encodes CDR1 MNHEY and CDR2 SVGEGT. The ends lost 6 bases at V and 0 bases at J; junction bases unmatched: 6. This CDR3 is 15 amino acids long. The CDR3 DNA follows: TGTGCCAGCAGCCTCCTAGCGGCTAGCACAGATACGCAGTATTAT. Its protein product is CASSLLAASTDTQYY.

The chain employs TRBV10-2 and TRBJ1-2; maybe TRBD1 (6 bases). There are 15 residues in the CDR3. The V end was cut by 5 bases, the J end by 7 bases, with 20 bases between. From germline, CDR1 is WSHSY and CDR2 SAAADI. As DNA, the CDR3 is TGCGCCAGCAGTCCCACGAGGGCAGGGGCCGGTGGCTACACCTTC. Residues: CASSPTRAGAGGYTF.

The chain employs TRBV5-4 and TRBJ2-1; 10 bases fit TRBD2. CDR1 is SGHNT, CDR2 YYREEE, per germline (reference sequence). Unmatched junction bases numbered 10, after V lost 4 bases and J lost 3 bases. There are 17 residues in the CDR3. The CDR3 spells CASSPSLGLASYNEQFF. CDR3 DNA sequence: TGTGCCAGCAGCCCCTCCCTGGGACTAGCGAGCTACAATGAGCAGTTCTTC.

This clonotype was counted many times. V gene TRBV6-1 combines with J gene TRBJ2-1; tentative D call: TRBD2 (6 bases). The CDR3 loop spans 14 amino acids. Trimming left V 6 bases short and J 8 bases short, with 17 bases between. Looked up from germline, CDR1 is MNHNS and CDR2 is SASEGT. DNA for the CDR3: TGTGCCAGCAGCCCGGGACTCCTAAGGCATGAGCAGTTCTTC. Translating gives CASSPGLLRHEQFF.

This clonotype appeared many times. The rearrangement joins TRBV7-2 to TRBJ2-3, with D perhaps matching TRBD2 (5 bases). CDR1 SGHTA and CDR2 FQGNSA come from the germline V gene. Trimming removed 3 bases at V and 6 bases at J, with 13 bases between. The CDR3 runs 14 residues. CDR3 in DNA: TGTGCCAGCAGCTTGGATAGCGCCCAGGATACGCAGTATTTT. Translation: CASSLDSAQDTQYF.

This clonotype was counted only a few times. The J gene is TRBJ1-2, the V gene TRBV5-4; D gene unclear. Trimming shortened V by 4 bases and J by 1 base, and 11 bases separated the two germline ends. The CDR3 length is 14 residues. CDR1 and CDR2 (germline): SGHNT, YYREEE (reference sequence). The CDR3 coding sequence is TGTGCCAGCAGCCCGGGCCTTCTTAACTATGGCTACACCTTC. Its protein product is CASSPGLLNYGYTF.

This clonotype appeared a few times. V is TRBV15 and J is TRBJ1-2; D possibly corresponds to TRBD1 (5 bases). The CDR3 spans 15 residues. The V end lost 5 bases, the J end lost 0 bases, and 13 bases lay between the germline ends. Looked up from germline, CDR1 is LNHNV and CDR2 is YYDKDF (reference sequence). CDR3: CATSQGLGTNYGYTF. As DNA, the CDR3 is TGTGCCACCAGCCAGGGTTTGGGGACTAACTATGGCTACACCTTC.

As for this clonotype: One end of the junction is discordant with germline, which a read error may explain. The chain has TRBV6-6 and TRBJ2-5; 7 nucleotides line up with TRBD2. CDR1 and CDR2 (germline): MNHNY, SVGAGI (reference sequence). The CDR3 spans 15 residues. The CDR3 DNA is TGTGCCATCAGTCCCTCGGGACTATCTTTACGGGGCAAGTACTTC. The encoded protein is CAISPSGLSLRGKYF.

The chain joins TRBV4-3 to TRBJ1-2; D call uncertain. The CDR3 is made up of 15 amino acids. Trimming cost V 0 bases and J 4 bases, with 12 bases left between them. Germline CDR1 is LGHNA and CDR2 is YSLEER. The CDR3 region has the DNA TGCGCCAGCAGCCAAGATAGACGGGTTATCTATGGCTACACCTTC. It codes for CASSQDRRVIYGYTF.

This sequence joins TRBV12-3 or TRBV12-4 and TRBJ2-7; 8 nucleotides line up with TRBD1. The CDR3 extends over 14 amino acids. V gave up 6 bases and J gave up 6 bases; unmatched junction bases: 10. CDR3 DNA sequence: TGTGCCAGCAGGCCGGACAGGGTCCCCCCCGAGCAGTACTTC. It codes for CASRPDRVPPEQYF.

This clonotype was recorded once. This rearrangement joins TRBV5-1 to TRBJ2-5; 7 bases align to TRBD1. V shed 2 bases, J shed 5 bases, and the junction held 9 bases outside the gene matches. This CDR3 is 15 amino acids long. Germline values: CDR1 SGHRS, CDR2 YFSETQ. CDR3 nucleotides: TGCGCCAGCAGCTTCGACTACACAGGGGAGGAGACCCAGTACTTC. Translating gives CASSFDYTGEETQYF.

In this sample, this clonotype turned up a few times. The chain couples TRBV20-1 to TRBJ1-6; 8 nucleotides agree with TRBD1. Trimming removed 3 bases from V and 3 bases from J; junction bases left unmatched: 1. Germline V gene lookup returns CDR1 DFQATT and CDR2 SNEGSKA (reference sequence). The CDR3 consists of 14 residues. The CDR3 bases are TGCAGTGCTAGCAGGGGGCTCTATAATTCACCCCTCCACTTT. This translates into CSASRGLYNSPLHF.

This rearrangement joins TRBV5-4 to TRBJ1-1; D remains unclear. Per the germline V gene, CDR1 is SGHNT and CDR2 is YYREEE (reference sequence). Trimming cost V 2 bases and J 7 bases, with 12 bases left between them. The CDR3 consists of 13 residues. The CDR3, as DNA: TGTGCCAGCAGCTTAAGCAGTCTTGTTGAAGCTTTCTTT. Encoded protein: CASSLSSLVEAFF.

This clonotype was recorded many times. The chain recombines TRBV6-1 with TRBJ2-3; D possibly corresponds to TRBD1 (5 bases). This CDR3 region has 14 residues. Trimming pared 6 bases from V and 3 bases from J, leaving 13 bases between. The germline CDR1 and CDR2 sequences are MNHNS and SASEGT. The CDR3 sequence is CASRRRVATDTQYF. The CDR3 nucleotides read TGTGCCAGCAGGCGCAGGGTTGCTACAGATACGCAGTATTTT.

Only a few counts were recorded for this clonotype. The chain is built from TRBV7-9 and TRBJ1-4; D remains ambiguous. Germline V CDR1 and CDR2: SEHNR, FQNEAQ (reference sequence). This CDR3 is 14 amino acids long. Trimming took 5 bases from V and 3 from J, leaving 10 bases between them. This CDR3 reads CASSDRTSNEKLFF. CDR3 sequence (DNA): TGTGCCAGCAGCGACCGGACCTCTAATGAAAAACTGTTTTTT. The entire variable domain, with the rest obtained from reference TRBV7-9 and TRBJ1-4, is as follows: DTGVSQNPRHKITKRGQNVTFRCDPISEHNRLYWYRQTLGQGPEFLTYFQNEAQLEKSRLLSDRFSAERPKGSFSTLEIQRTEQGDSAMYLCASSDRTSNEKLFFGSGTQLSVL.

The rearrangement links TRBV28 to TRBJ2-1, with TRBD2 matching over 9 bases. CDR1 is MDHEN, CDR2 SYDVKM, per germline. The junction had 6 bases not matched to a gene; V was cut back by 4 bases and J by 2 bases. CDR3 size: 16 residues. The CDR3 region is CASSSPAGGPYNEQFF. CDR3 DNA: TGTGCCAGCAGTTCACCAGCGGGAGGCCCCTACAATGAGCAGTTCTTC.